This entry concerns a single T cell receptor (beta chain). These data originate in a study of technical replicates of blood from a few donors. The CDR3 runs 12 residues. Germline CDR1 is MGHRA and CDR2 is YSYEKL. V gave up 1 base and J gave up 6 bases, with 7 bases separating them. TCRdb's copy holds only in-frame clones and misses some; the assay was immunoSEQ multiplex PCR. The sample carries about 83,000 clones, more than 80% recorded once. This clonotype was obtained from a human donor in good health. V and J are TRBV4-1 and TRBJ2-7, with D uncertain. Material: T cells isolated from PBMCs. CDR3 nucleotides: TGCGCCAGCAGCCAAGGCGGCCCCGAGCAGTACTTC. Its translation is CASSQGGPEQYF.